Only a few counts were recorded for the clone carrying this TCR beta chain. As yet, its antigen is unknown. This specimen belongs to a study of identical twins. Germline CDR1 MDHEN, CDR2 SYDVKM. V was clipped by 3 bases and J by 6 bases; unmatched bases: 8. The CDR3 extends over 18 amino acids. MiXCR, applied by TCRdb to the 5' RACE reads, yields one record per CDR3 protein. The sample lists about 530,000 distinct CDR3 sequences; about 15% were seen once. Study-level results: The study reached conclusions through statistical analysis that was cross-sectional, not following the same donors. Memory repertoires showed no such pattern, whereas abundant cord blood beta clonotypes carried fewer insertions.

Everyone who gave samples was a healthy Caucasian. The sample also formed part of further work on yellow fever vaccine responses in identical twins.

The material sequenced was CD4+ T cells sorted from blood. The chain joins TRBV28 to TRBJ2-2; 15 bases fit TRBD2. The clonotype originates from a woman younger than 30 in good health. The CDR3 reads CASSFGGLAGGLAGELFF. In nucleotides, the CDR3 is TGTGCCAGCAGTTTCGGTGGACTAGCGGGAGGGCTGGCCGGGGAGCTGTTTTTT.